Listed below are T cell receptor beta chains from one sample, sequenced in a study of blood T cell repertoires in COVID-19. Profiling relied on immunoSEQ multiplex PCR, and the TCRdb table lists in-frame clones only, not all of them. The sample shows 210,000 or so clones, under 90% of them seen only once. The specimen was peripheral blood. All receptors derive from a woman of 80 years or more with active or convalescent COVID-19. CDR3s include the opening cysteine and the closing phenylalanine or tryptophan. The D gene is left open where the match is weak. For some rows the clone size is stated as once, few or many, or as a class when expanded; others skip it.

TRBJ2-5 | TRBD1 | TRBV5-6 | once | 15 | CASSPGQGREETQYF | TGTGCCAGCAGCCCTGGACAGGGACGGGAAGAGACCCAGTACTTC
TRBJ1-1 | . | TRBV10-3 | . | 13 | CAINNGGNTEAFF | TGTGCCATCAATAACGGTGGGAACACTGAAGCTTTCTTT
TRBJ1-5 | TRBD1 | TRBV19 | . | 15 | CASSSGQGKNQPQHF | TGTGCCAGTAGCTCGGGACAGGGGAAAAATCAGCCCCAGCATTTT
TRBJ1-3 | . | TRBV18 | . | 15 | CASSPNQGKGNTIYF | TGTGCCAGCTCACCAAATCAGGGAAAAGGAAACACCATATATTTT
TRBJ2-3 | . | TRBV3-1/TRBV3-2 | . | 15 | CASSQALQATDTQYF | TGTGCCAGCAGCCAAGCCCTGCAGGCCACAGATACGCAGTATTTT
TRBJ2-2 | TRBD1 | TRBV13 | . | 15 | CASSFQPTGIGELFF | TGTGCCAGCAGCTTCCAACCGACAGGGATCGGGGAGCTGTTTTTT
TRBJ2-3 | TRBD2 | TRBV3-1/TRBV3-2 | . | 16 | CASSQKTSGDTDTQYF | TGTGCCAGCAGCCAGAAGACTAGCGGGGACACAGATACGCAGTATTTT
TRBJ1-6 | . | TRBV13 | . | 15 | CASSLDGRGVSPLHF | TGTGCCAGCAGCTTAGATGGCAGGGGAGTTTCACCCCTCCACTTT
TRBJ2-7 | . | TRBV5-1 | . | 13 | CASSHDRTYEQYF | TGCGCCAGCAGCCATGACAGGACCTACGAGCAGTACTTC
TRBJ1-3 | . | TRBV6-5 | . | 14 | CASSYSLGPYTIYF | TGTGCCAGCAGTTACTCGCTGGGGCCTTACACCATATATTTT
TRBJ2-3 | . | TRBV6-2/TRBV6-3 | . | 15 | CASSYGQPSTDTQYF | TGTGCCAGCAGTTACGGGCAGCCTAGCACAGATACGCAGTATTTT
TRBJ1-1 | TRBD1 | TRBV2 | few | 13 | CASYQGGNTEAFF | TGTGCCAGCTACCAGGGGGGGAACACTGAAGCTTTCTTT
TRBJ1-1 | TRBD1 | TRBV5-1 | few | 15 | CATKLMTGANTEAFF | TGCGCCACCAAACTAATGACAGGGGCGAACACTGAAGCTTTCTTT
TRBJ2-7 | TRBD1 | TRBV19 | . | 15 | CASSMGGQGVHEQYF | TGTGCCAGTAGTATGGGGGGACAGGGTGTCCACGAGCAGTACTTC
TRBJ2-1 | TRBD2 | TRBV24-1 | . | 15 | CATSGIAGGLNEQFF | TGTGCCACCAGTGGGATAGCGGGGGGGTTGAATGAGCAGTTCTTC
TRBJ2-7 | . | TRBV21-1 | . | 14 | CASSEIWSSYEQYF | TGTGCCAGCAGTGAGATCTGGAGCTCCTACGAGCAGTACTTC
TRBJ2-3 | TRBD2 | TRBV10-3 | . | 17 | CAISSSGSVRSTDTQYF | TGTGCCATCAGTTCTAGCGGGAGCGTCAGAAGCACAGATACGCAGTATTTT
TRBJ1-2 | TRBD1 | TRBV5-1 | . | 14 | CASSLGQGMGGYTF | TGCGCCAGCAGCTTGGGACAGGGTATGGGTGGCTACACCTTC
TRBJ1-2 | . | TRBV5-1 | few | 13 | CASSLDKNYGYTF | TGCGCCAGCAGCTTGGATAAAAACTATGGCTACACCTTC
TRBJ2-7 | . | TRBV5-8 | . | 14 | CASSFGRGYYEQYF | TGTGCCAGCAGCTTCGGCAGGGGATACTACGAGCAGTACTTC
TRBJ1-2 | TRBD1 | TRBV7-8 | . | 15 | CASSPGQAMVYGYTF | TGTGCCAGCAGCCCCGGACAGGCCATGGTGTATGGCTACACCTTC
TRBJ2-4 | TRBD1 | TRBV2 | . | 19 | CASRETGVPQWEAKNIQYF | TGTGCCAGCAGGGAAACAGGGGTCCCCCAATGGGAAGCCAAAAACATTCAGTACTTC
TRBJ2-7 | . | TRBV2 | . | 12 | CASSVFGREQYF | TGTGCCAGCAGTGTTTTTGGGCGCGAGCAGTACTTC
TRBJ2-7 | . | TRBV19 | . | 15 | CASGGLGEGVPEQYF | TGTGCCAGTGGAGGTCTCGGAGAGGGAGTTCCCGAGCAGTACTTC
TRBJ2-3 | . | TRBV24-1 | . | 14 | CATSVFREPDTQYF | TGTGCCACCAGTGTATTCAGGGAACCAGATACGCAGTATTTT
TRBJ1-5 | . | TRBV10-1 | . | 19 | CASSESRRAGDNSNQPQHF | TGCGCCAGCAGTGAGTCGAGAAGGGCAGGGGACAACAGCAATCAGCCCCAGCATTTT
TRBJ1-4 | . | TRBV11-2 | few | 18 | CASSLGTGRTFRGEKLFF | TGTGCCAGCAGCTTAGGGACGGGGAGGACCTTTCGGGGTGAAAAACTGTTTTTT
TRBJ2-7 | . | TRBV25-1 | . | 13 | CASSGAVLYEQYF | TGTGCCAGCAGTGGAGCGGTCCTTTACGAGCAGTACTTC
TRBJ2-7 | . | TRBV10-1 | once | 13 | CASPKGEKHEQYF | TGCGCCAGCCCGAAAGGGGAAAAACACGAGCAGTACTTC
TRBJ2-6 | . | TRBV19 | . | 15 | CASSIGPSGANVLTF | TGTGCCAGTAGTATTGGGCCGTCTGGGGCCAACGTCCTGACTTTC
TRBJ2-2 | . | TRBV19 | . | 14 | CASSPTRNTGELFF | TGTGCCAGTAGTCCTACGAGAAACACCGGGGAGCTGTTTTTT
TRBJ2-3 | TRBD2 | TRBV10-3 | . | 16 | CAISTGTSGSADTQYF | TGTGCCATCAGTACCGGGACTAGCGGGAGCGCAGATACGCAGTATTTT
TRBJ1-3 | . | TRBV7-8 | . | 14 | CASMGTVAGNTIYF | TGTGCCAGCATGGGCACAGTGGCTGGAAACACCATATATTTT
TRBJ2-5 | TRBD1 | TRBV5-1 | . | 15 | CASSSGTGEGETQYF | TGCGCCAGCAGCTCTGGGACAGGGGAAGGGGAGACCCAGTACTTC
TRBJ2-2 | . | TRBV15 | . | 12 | CATRGDTGELFF | TGTGCCACCAGGGGCGACACCGGGGAGCTGTTTTTT
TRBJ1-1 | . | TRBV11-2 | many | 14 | CASSASPRGTEAFF | TGTGCCAGCAGCGCAAGCCCCCGGGGCACTGAAGCTTTCTTT
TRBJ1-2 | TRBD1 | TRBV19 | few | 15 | CASSERQGWIYGYTF | TGTGCCAGTAGTGAACGACAGGGATGGATCTATGGCTACACCTTC
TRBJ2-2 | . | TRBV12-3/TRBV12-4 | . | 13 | CASSLQITGELFF | TGTGCCAGCAGTTTACAAATCACCGGGGAGCTGTTTTTT
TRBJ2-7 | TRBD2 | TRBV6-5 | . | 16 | CASSYSGGGPPYEQYF | TGTGCCAGCAGTTACTCGGGGGGAGGGCCTCCCTACGAGCAGTACTTC
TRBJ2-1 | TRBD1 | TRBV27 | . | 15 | CASSLQGQGINEQFF | TGTGCCAGCAGTTTACAGGGACAGGGTATCAATGAGCAGTTCTTC
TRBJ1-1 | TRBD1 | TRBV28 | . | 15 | CASSSGQGVLTEAFF | TGTGCCAGCAGCTCAGGACAGGGAGTGCTCACTGAAGCTTTCTTT
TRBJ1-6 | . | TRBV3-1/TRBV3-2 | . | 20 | CASSQGVSGTYSSYNSPLHF | TGTGCCAGCAGCCAAGGGGTTTCGGGGACATATAGCTCCTATAATTCACCCCTCCACTTT
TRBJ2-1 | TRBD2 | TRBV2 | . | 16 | CASSPRGGPVYNEQFF | TGTGCCAGCAGCCCTCGGGGGGGGCCGGTTTACAATGAGCAGTTCTTC
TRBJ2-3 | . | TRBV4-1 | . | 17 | CASSQEIGLAITDTQYF | TGCGCCAGCAGCCAGGAAATCGGGCTAGCCATCACAGATACGCAGTATTTT
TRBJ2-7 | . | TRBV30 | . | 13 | CAWSVTGSYEQYF | TGTGCCTGGAGTGTAACGGGGTCCTACGAGCAGTACTTC
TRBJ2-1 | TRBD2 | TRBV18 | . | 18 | CASSPRVTSGGDYNEQFF | TGTGCCAGCTCACCCCGCGTGACTAGCGGGGGGGATTACAATGAGCAGTTCTTC
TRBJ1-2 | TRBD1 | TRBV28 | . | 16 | CASKGQGDQASHGYTF | TGTGCCAGCAAAGGACAGGGGGATCAAGCTTCCCATGGCTACACCTTC
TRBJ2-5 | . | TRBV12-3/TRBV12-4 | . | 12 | CASSFRGETQYF | TGTGCCAGCAGTTTCCGGGGGGAGACCCAGTACTTC
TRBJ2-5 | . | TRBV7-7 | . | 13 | CASSLALRSTQYF | TGTGCTAGCAGCTTAGCCCTCCGTTCGACCCAGTACTTC
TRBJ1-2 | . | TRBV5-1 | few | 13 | CASSSDSNYGYTF | TGCGCCAGCAGCTCGGACAGTAACTATGGCTACACCTTC
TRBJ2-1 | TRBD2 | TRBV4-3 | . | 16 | CASSRLTSGAGNEQFF | TGCGCCAGCAGCCGTTTGACTAGCGGGGCGGGTAATGAGCAGTTCTTC
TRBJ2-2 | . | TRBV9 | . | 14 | CASRGGPNSGELFF | TGTGCCAGCAGAGGAGGCCCCAACAGCGGGGAGCTGTTTTTT
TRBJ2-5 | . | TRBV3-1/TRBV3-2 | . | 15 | CASSLRSAVLETQYF | TGTGCCAGCAGCTTGAGGTCCGCGGTTTTGGAGACCCAGTACTTC
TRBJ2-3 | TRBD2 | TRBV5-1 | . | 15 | CASSLASGGLNTQYF | TGCGCCAGCAGCTTGGCCAGCGGGGGGTTGAATACGCAGTATTTT